This paragraph reports one T cell receptor (beta chain). Its antigen is not known. The sample is drawn from a study of cytomegalovirus exposure and HLA in healthy donors. Study-wide findings and caveats: A missense variant in DCLRE1C was later tied to TCR beta V- and J-gene trimming. A later analysis found most CMV-associated TCR beta chains apparently HLA-restricted. Equally common other TCR beta chains were less clonally expanded than HLA-associated ones, a later analysis found.

PCR amplification relied on 60 Vbeta primers (plus 13 Jbeta primers). Repertoires were generated with immunoSEQ multiplex PCR, while TCRdb's copy carries only in-frame clones and drops some. The data show 150,000 to 200,000 clones, 83% seen once. The CDR3 consists of 15 residues. Germline CDR1 reads SEHNR; CDR2 reads FQNEAQ (reference sequence). V shed 0 bases and J shed 5 bases, with 10 bases lying between them. Material for sequencing was PBMCs. This chain joins TRBV7-9 and TRBJ2-2, with D perhaps matching TRBD2 (6 bases). The source of this sequence is a man between 45 and 60 years old in good health and CMV-seronegative. The CDR3 sequence: CASSLAGSGTGELFF. The CDR3 coding sequence is TGTGCCAGCAGCTTAGCCGGGAGTGGGACCGGGGAGCTGTTTTTT.